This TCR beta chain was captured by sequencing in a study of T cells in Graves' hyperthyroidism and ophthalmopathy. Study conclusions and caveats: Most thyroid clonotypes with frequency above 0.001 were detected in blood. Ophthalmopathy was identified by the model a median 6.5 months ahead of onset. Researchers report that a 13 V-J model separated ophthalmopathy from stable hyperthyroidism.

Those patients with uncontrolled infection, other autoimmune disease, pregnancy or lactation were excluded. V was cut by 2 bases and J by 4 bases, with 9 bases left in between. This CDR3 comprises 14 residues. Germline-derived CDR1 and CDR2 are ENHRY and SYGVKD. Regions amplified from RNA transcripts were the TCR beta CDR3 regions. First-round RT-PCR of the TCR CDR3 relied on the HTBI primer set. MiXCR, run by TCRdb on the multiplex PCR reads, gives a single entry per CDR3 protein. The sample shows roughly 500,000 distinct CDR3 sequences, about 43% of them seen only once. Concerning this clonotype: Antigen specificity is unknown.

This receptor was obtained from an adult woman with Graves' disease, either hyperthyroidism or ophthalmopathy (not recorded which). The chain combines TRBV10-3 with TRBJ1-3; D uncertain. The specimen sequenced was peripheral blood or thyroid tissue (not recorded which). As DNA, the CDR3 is TGTGCCATCAGTGAGGGCGCGTGGGGAAACACCATATATTTT. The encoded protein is CAISEGAWGNTIYF.